The 8 T cell receptor beta chains in this list originate from one sample, sequenced in a study of tumor-infiltrating lymphocytes in primary liver carcinoma. With about 470 ng total RNA as template and a constant-region primer, TCR beta cDNA was made. Three nested multiplex PCR rounds, a slightly modified ARM-PCR method, built the TCR beta libraries. Running 10 cycles apiece, the first two PCR rounds relied on TRBV1-TRBV30 forward primers together with a C-beta reverse primer. TCRdb ran MiXCR on the multiplex PCR reads and lists one entry per CDR3 protein. The sample carries approximately 120,000 distinct CDR3 sequences, roughly three fifths recorded once. Bulk tissue was left unsorted, and RNA and DNA were co-extracted from 20-30 mg of it. The specimen sequenced was liver tumor tissue from sampling region 3. Described subset: tumor region T3, left-lateral pole. All receptors derive from a woman aged 60-75 years with primary liver carcinoma and hepatitis B virus infection.

V and J are TRBV6-1 and TRBJ2-5, with TRBD1 as a possible D gene (6 bases). V was shortened by 6 bases and J by 5 bases, with 19 bases between the two germline ends. Germline V gives CDR1 MNHNS, CDR2 SASEGT. This CDR3 has 15 amino acids. This chain's CDR3 is CASRNWTDSQETQYF. The CDR3, as DNA: TGTGCCAGCAGGAACTGGACAGACAGTCAGGAGACCCAGTACTTC.

This clonotype was seen more than once but under ten times. The V gene is TRBV28, the J gene TRBJ1-6, with D tentatively TRBD1 (5 bases). CDR1 MDHEN and CDR2 SYDVKM come from the germline V gene. CDR3 size: 15 residues. V lost 2 bases and J 3 bases, leaving 8 bases between the germline ends. The CDR3 sequence is CASSLQGSYNSPLHF. CDR3 nucleotides: TGTGCCAGCAGTTTACAGGGAAGCTATAATTCACCCCTCCACTTT. The variable domain in full, completed from reference TRBV28 and TRBJ1-6, reads DVKVTQSSRYLVKRTGEKVFLECVQDMDHENMFWYRQDPGLGLRLIYFSYDVKMKEKGDIPEGYSVSREKKERFSLILESASTNQTSMYLCASSLQGSYNSPLHFGNGTRLTVT.

This clonotype appeared many times. The CDR3 protein is CASRPGQGYGYTF. The CDR3 bases are TGTGCCAGCAGACCTGGACAGGGCTATGGCTACACCTTC. The V gene is TRBV6-5, the J gene TRBJ1-2; 8 nucleotides match TRBD1. Germline CDR1 and CDR2: MNHEY and SVGAGI. The CDR3 is 13 amino acids. Trimming took 6 bases from V and 4 from J; bases not matched to a gene: 4.

About this clonotype: Possible read error: a much larger clone is one base away. This chain links TRBV6-1 with TRBJ2-7; D is tentatively TRBD1 or TRBD2 (5 bases each). Germline lookup yields CDR1 MNHNS and CDR2 SASEGT. Between the trimmed V and J ends, which lost 6 bases and 6 bases, there was a span of 15 bases. The CDR3 loop spans 13 amino acids. The CDR3, as DNA: TGTGCCAGCAGAACCGGGATAGGGGTCGAGCAGTACTTC. This translates into CASRTGIGVEQYF.

This clonotype has ten or more counts. The chain recombines TRBV5-1 with TRBJ2-5; maybe TRBD2 (5 bases). Trimming removed 1 base at V and 3 bases at J, with 7 bases between. The length of the CDR3 is 13 residues. Germline V CDR1 and CDR2: SGHRS, YFSETQ. The CDR3 bases are TGCGCCAGCAGCTTGACCGGGGAAGAGACCCAGTACTTC. Encoded protein: CASSLTGEETQYF.

This clonotype was detected many times. The V and J genes are TRBV28 and TRBJ1-1; TRBD1 is a possible D gene (5 bases). CDR3 length equals 11 residues. V lost 5 bases to trimming and J lost 8 bases, with 9 bases between them. Per germline, CDR1 MDHEN and CDR2 SYDVKM. The CDR3 sequence is CASSPDREAFF. In DNA, the CDR3 is TGTGCCAGCAGTCCAGACAGAGAAGCTTTCTTT.

On this clonotype: The germline gene is not matched at one end of the junction; a read error may be the cause. The chain is built from TRBV4-2 and TRBJ2-7; D is possibly TRBD2 (5 bases). This CDR3 contains 15 residues. Germline CDR1 is LGHNA and CDR2 is YNFKEQ. DNA for the CDR3: TGTGCCAGCAACCAAGGGAGACTCGGCTCCTACGAGCAGTACTTC. Residues: CASNQGRLGSYEQYF.

This clonotype was picked up one time. A much bigger clone sits one base away, suggesting this may be a read error. The genes are TRBV5-1 and TRBJ2-2; D is uncertain. V was pared by 4 bases and J by 1 base, with 11 bases between. Per the germline V gene, CDR1 is SGHRS and CDR2 is YFSETQ. CDR3 length: 15 amino acids. CDR3 DNA: TGCGCCAGCAGCCCTAGGCTAGGGAACACCGGGGAGCTGTTTTTT. Translated, it gives CASSPRLGNTGELFF.